This TCR beta chain was captured by sequencing in a study of blood T cell repertoires in COVID-19. Profiled with immunoSEQ multiplex PCR; TCRdb holds only in-frame clones, not every one. The sample comprises approximately 150,000 clones, around 84% of which are singletons, and more than 5.5% rests with the top ten. This clone was seen once. The CDR3 extends over 13 amino acids. With V trimmed by 5 bases and J by 6 bases, 3 bases remained unmatched. This TCR was sampled from a woman aged 45-65 years in a cohort sampled during active or convalescent COVID-19. The sequencing sample was made of peripheral blood. V and J are TRBV12-3 or TRBV12-4 and TRBJ2-7, with 11 bases aligning to TRBD2. The CDR3 loop is CASSQGTSGEQYF. The CDR3 bases are TGTGCCAGCAGTCAAGGGACTAGCGGCGAGCAGTACTTC.